This T cell receptor beta chain was identified during a study of T cell responses to AZD1222 COVID-19 vaccine. Profiled with immunoSEQ multiplex PCR; TCRdb holds only in-frame clones, not every one. The sample carries 98,000 or so clones, approximately 89% recorded once. Study-wide results and limits: The study reported that nearly half of spike-specific TCRs target unmutated variant regions. Spike as a whole was targeted by vaccine-associated CD4 TCRs, dominant at 160-218 and 743-854. The donors showed a predominance of white British ancestry and of females, with possible underestimation of clonal diversity.

A single count supports this clone. Its antigen is as yet unknown. V lost 2 bases to trimming and J lost 2 bases, with 12 bases between them. CDR3 length: 15 residues. The germline CDR1 and CDR2 sequences are SEHNR and FQNEAQ (reference sequence). The sequenced sample was peripheral blood, obtained on day 0 of AZD1222 vaccination. The V call is TRBV7-9, the J call TRBJ1-1; perhaps TRBD1 as D (6 bases). This receptor was obtained from an adult in good health. Here the CDR3 DNA reads TGTGCCAGCAGCTTATTATCAGGGGCTAACACTGAAGCTTTCTTT. It specifies CASSLLSGANTEAFF.